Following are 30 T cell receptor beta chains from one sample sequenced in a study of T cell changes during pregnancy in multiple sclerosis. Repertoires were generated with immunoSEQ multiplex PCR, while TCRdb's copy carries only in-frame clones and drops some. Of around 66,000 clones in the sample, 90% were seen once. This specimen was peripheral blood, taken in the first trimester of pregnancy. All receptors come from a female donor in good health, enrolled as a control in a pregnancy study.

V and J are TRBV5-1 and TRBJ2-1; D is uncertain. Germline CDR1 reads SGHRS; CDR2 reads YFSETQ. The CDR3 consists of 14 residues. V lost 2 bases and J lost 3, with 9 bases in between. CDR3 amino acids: CASSFATFYNEQFF. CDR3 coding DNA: TGCGCCAGCAGCTTCGCTACTTTCTACAATGAGCAGTTCTTC.

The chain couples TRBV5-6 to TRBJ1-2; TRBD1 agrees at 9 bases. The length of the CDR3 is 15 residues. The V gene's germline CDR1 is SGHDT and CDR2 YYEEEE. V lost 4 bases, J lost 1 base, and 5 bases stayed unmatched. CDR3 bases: TGTGCCAGCAGCCCTCTGGACAGGGGTAACTATGGCTACACCTTC. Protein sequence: CASSPLDRGNYGYTF.

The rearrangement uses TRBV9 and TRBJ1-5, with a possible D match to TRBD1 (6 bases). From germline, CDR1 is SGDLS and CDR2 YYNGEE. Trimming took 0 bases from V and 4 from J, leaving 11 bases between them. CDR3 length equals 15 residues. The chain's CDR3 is CASSVGGGLNQPQHF. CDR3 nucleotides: TGTGCCAGCAGCGTAGGTGGGGGCCTTAATCAGCCCCAGCATTTT.

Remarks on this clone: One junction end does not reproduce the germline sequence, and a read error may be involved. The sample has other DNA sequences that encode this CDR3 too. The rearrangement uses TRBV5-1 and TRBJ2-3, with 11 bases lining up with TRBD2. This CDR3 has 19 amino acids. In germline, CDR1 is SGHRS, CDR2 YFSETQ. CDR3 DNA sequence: TGCGCCAGCAGCTTGACTAGCGGGAGCGGGCGTCCTAGCACGGATACGCAGTATTTT. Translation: CASSLTSGSGRPSTDTQYF.

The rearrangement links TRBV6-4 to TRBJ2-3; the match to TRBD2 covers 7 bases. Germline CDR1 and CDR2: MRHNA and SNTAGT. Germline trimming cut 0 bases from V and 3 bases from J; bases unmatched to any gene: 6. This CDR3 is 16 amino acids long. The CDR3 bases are TGTGCCAGCAGTGACTCTGGCGGGAGTGGGACAGATACGCAGTATTTT. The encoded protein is CASSDSGGSGTDTQYF.

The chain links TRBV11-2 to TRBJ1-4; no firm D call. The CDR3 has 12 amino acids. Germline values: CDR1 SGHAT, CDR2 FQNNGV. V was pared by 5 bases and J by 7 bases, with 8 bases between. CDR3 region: CASSLAGEKLFF. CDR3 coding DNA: TGTGCCAGCAGCCTAGCCGGTGAAAAACTGTTTTTT.

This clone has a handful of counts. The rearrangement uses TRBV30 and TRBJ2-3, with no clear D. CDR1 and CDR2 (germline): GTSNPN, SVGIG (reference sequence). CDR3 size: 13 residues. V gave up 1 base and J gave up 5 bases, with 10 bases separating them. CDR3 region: CAWSGSSRDTQYF. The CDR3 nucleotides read TGTGCCTGGAGTGGATCAAGTAGAGATACGCAGTATTTT.

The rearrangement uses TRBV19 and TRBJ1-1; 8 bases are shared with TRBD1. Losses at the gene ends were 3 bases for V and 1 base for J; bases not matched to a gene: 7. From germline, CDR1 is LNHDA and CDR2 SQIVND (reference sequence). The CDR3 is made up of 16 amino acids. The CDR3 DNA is TGTGCCAGTAGTATCCTTTGGACAGGGAGGAACACTGAAGCTTTCTTT. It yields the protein CASSILWTGRNTEAFF.

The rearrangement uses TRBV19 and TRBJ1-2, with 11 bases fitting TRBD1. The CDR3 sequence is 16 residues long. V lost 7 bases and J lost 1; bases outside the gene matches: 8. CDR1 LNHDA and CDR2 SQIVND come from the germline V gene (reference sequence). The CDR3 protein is CASTDRGQGVNYGYTF. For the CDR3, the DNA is TGTGCCAGTACCGATCGGGGACAGGGGGTTAACTATGGCTACACCTTC.

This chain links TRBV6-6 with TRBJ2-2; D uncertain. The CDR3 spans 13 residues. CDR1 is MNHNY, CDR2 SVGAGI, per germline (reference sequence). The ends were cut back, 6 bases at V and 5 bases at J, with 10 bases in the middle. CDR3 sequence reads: CASSQGVTGELFF. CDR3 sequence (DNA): TGTGCCAGCAGCCAAGGAGTGACCGGGGAGCTGTTTTTT.

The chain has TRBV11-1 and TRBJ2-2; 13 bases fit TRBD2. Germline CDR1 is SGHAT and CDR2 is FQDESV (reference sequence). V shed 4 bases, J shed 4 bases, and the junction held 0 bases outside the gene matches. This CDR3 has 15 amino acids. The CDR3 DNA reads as TGTGCCAGCAGCTGGACTAGCGGGAGCACCGGGGAGCTGTTTTTT. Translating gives CASSWTSGSTGELFF.

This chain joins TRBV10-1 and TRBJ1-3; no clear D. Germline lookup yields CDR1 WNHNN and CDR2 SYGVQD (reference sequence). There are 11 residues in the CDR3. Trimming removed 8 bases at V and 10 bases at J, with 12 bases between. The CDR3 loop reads CASPLILTIYF. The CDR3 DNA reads TGCGCCAGCCCTCTAATTTTGACCATATATTTT.

CDR3 protein: CSVEDHSGTGAGFGAFF. CDR3 sequence (DNA): TGCAGCGTTGAAGATCATTCGGGGACAGGGGCCGGATTCGGAGCTTTCTTT. The chain is built from TRBV29-1 and TRBJ1-1; 10 nucleotides align to TRBD1. CDR3 length: 17 amino acids. The J segment lost 10 bases and the V segment lost 0 bases, leaving 17 bases of the junction unmatched. Germline V gives CDR1 SQVTM, CDR2 ANQGSEA.

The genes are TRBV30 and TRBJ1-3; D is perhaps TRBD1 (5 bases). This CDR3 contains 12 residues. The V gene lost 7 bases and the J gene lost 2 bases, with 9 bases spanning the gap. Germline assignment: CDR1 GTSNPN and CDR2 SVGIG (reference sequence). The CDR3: CALPGAGNTIYF. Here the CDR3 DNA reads TGTGCCTTGCCGGGGGCTGGAAACACCATATATTTT.

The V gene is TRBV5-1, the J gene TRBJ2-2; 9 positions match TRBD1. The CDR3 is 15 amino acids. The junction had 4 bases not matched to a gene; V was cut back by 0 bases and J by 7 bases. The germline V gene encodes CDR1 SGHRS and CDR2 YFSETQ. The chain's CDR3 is CASSLGDRENGELFF. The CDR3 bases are TGCGCCAGCAGCTTGGGGGACAGGGAGAACGGGGAGCTGTTTTTT.

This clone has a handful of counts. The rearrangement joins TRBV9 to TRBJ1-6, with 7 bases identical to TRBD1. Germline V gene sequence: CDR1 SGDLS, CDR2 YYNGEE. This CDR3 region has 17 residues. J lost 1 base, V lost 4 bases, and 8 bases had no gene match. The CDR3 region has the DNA TGTGCCAGCAGCCCACGACAGGGAAGGTCCTATAATTCACCCCTCCACTTT. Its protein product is CASSPRQGRSYNSPLHF.

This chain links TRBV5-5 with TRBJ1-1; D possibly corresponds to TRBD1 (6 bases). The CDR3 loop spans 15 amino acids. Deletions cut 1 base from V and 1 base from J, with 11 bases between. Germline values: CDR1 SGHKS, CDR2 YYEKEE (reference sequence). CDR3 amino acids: CASSLRGTQNTEAFF. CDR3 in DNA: TGTGCCAGCAGCTTGCGTGGGACACAGAACACTGAAGCTTTCTTT.

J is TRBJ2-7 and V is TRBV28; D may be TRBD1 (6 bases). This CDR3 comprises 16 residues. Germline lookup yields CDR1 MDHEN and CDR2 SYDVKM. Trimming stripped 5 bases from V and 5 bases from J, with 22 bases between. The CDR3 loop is CASSPSTGRKGDEQYF. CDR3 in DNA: TGTGCCAGCAGTCCTTCTACAGGGAGAAAGGGAGACGAGCAGTACTTC.

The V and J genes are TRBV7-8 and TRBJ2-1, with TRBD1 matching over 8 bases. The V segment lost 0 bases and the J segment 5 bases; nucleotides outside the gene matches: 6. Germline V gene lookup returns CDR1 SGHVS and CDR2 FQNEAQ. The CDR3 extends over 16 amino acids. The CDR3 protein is CASSLAFGTGNNEQFF. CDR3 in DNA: TGTGCCAGCAGCTTAGCTTTCGGGACAGGCAACAATGAGCAGTTCTTC.

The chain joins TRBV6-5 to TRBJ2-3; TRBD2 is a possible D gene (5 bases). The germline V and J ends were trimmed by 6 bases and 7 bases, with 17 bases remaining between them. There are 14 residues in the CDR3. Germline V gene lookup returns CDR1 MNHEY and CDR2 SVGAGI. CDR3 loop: CASRTGLGRYTQYF. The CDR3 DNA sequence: TGTGCCAGCAGAACGGGGTTAGGCCGGTATACGCAGTATTTT.

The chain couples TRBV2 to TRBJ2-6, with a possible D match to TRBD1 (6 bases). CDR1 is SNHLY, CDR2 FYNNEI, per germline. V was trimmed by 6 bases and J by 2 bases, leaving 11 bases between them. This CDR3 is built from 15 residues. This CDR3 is CASSDRLPGANVLTF. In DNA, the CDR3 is TGTGCCAGCAGCGACAGGCTTCCTGGGGCCAACGTCCTGACTTTC.

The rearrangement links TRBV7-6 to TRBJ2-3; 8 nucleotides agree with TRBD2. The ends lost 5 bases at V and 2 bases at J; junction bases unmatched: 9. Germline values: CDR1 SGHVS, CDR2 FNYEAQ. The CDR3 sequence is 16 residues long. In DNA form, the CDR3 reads TGTGCCAGCAGCCTACCAACTAGCGGAGTCACAGATACGCAGTATTTT. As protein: CASSLPTSGVTDTQYF.

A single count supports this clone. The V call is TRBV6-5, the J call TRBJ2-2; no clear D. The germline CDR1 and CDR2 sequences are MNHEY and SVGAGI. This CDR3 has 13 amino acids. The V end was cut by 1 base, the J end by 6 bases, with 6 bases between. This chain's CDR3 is CASSYYNSGELFF. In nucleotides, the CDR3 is TGTGCCAGCAGTTACTATAACTCCGGGGAGCTGTTTTTT.

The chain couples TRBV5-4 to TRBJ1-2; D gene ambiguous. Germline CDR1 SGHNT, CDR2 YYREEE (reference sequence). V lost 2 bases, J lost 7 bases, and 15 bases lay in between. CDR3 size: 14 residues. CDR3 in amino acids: CASSLDRLSGGYTF. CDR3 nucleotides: TGTGCCAGCAGCTTAGACCGGCTATCGGGTGGCTACACCTTC.

The CDR3 DNA reads as TGTGCCAGCAGCTTAATGGGGACAGAGATAGGATCGAACACTGAAGCTTTCTTT. It encodes CASSLMGTEIGSNTEAFF. The chain couples TRBV7-8 to TRBJ1-1, with TRBD1 matching 7 bases. Germline V lookup: CDR1 SGHVS, CDR2 FQNEAQ. V lost 2 bases to trimming and J lost 1 base; unmatched junction nucleotides: 13. CDR3 length: 18 residues. Using reference TRBV7-8 and TRBJ1-1 for the parts outside the CDR3, the full variable domain is GAGVSQSPRYKVAKRGQDVALRCDPISGHVSLFWYQQALGQGPEFLTYFQNEAQLDKSGLPSDRFFAERPEGSVSTLKIQRTQQEDSAVYLCASSLMGTEIGSNTEAFFGQGTRLTVV.

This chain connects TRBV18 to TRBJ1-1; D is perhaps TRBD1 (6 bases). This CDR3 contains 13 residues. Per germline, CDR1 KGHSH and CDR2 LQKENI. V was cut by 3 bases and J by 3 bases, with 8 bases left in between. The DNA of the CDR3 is TGTGCCAGCTCACCGGGGGCTTACACTGAAGCTTTCTTT. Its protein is CASSPGAYTEAFF.

The chain's CDR3 is CSAQTGNYGYTF. CDR3 DNA sequence: TGCAGCGCCCAGACAGGGAACTATGGCTACACCTTC. V is TRBV29-1 and J is TRBJ1-2, with 7 bases fitting TRBD1. The CDR3 length is 12 residues. Germline assignment: CDR1 SQVTM and CDR2 ANQGSEA. V was clipped by 7 bases and J by 2 bases; unmatched bases: 4.

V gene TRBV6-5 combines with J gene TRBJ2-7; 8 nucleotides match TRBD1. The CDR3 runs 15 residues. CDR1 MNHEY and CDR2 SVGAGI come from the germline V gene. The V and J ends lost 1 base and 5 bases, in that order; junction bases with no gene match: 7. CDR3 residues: CASSYYDRGGDEQYF. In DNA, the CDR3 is TGTGCCAGCAGTTACTACGACAGGGGAGGTGACGAGCAGTACTTC.

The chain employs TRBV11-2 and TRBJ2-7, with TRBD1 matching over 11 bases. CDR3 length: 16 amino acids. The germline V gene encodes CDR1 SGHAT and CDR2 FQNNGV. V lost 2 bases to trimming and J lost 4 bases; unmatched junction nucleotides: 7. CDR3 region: CASSLFRTGGKYEQYF. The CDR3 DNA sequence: TGTGCCAGCAGCTTATTTCGGACAGGGGGCAAGTACGAGCAGTACTTC.

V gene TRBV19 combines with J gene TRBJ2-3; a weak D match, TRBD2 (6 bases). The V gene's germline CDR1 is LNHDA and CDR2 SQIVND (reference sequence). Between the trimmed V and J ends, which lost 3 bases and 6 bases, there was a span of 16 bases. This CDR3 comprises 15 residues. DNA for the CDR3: TGTGCCAGTAGTATTGCCCCGGGACTTTCGGATACGCAGTATTTT. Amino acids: CASSIAPGLSDTQYF.